Reported below is one TCR beta chain. The antigen remains undetermined. This specimen belongs to a study of cytomegalovirus exposure and HLA in healthy donors. General study findings and limits: Reportedly, HLA-A and HLA-B alleles of most subjects were accurately predicted from TCR beta.

Amplification used 60 Vbeta primers and 13 Jbeta primers. The protocol was immunoSEQ multiplex PCR, while the TCRdb copy is restricted to in-frame clones and leaves out a portion. The table lists approximately 220,000 clones, 76% of them singletons. The CDR3 runs 14 residues. Trimming cost V 2 bases and J 5 bases; bases outside gene matches: 4. The germline gives CDR1 SGHKS, CDR2 YYEKEE (reference sequence). The V and J genes are TRBV5-5 and TRBJ1-5, with 7 nucleotides matching TRBD1. The sequence came from a man in his late teens or twenties in good health and CMV-seronegative. Sequencing input: PBMCs. CDR3 coding DNA: TGTGCCAGCAGCTTCGGGACAGCCTATCAGCCCCAGCATTTT. Translating it yields CASSFGTAYQPQHF.